The next 12 T cell receptor beta chains were all read from a single sample in a study of blood T cell repertoires in COVID-19. Assay used: immunoSEQ multiplex PCR; TCRdb lists only in-frame clones, some missing. Altogether roughly 250,000 clones are present, 65% to 90% being singletons, with the ten largest covering approximately 7.4%. The source material was peripheral blood. The receptors come from a woman aged 50 to 65 with acute or convalescent COVID-19.

The gene calls are TRBV5-1 and TRBJ2-3, with TRBD1 identical over 10 bases. CDR1 and CDR2 from the germline V gene are SGHRS and YFSETQ. The length of the CDR3 is 15 residues. J was trimmed by 3 bases and V by 4 bases; bases with no gene match: 5. The CDR3 DNA follows: TGCGCCAGCAGCCTGGACAGGGGGGTGACAGATACGCAGTATTTT. Its translation is CASSLDRGVTDTQYF.

This chain connects TRBV21-1 to TRBJ2-3; the table's D call, TRBD2, was not checked against the DNA. TRBV21-1 is designated a pseudogene. The CDR3 runs to 20 residues. The CDR3 sequence: CASSNSNDTSGRRDTDTQYF. CDR3 bases: TGTGCCAGCAGCAACTCAAACGACACTAGCGGGAGGAGGGACACAGATACGCAGTATTTT.

The chain has TRBV27 and TRBJ1-5, with D uncertain. Germline loops: CDR1 MNHEY, CDR2 SMNVEV (reference sequence). The CDR3 covers 15 residues. V lost 0 bases, J lost 0 bases, and 6 bases lay in between. The CDR3 DNA is TGTGCCAGCAGTTTATCAGTCTATAGCAATCAGCCCCAGCATTTT. Translation gives CASSLSVYSNQPQHF.

The rearrangement links TRBV6-5 to TRBJ2-2; 9 bases align to TRBD2. With V trimmed by 2 bases and J by 7 bases, 8 bases remained unmatched. From germline, CDR1 is MNHEY and CDR2 SVGAGI. The CDR3 is 16 amino acids. The CDR3 sequence: CASSYKAGGPHGELFF. The CDR3, as DNA: TGTGCCAGCAGTTACAAGGCGGGGGGGCCCCACGGGGAGCTGTTTTTT.

The chain combines TRBV7-9 with TRBJ1-4, with TRBD1 as a possible D gene (6 bases). Trimming removed 6 bases from V and 6 bases from J, with 20 bases in between. The CDR3 runs 16 residues. The V gene's germline CDR1 is SEHNR and CDR2 FQNEAQ (reference sequence). CDR3: CASSSTGGEEYEKLFF. The CDR3 DNA reads TGTGCCAGCAGTTCCACGGGGGGCGAGGAGTATGAAAAACTGTTTTTT.

This chain joins TRBV2 and TRBJ2-7; 8 nucleotides align to TRBD2. CDR1 is SNHLY and CDR2 is FYNNEI in the germline V gene. This CDR3 region has 13 residues. J was trimmed by 7 bases and V by 6 bases; bases with no gene match: 8. CDR3 nucleotide sequence: TGTGCCAGCAGAACGGGAGGGCCCGGTGAGCAGTACTTC. Translation gives CASRTGGPGEQYF.

This chain links TRBV19 with TRBJ2-3; maybe TRBD2 (7 bases). The germline V gene has CDR1 LNHDA and CDR2 SQIVND (reference sequence). The V end lost 8 bases, the J end lost 3 bases, and 12 bases lay between the germline ends. The CDR3 extends over 13 amino acids. Written as DNA, the CDR3 is TGTGCCAGTCGTAGGGGGGGGACAGATACGCAGTATTTT. Its translation is CASRRGGTDTQYF.

J is TRBJ1-2 and V is TRBV11-2; the match to TRBD1 covers 9 bases. The CDR3 is 14 residues long. V was clipped by 2 bases and J by 6 bases; unmatched bases: 4. In germline, CDR1 is SGHAT, CDR2 FQNNGV. CDR3 residues: CASSLSQGAHGYTF. CDR3 sequence (DNA): TGTGCCAGCAGCTTATCACAGGGGGCTCATGGCTACACCTTC.

The chain joins TRBV7-2 to TRBJ2-2; D is perhaps TRBD2 (6 bases). Germline V gene data show CDR1 as SGHTA and CDR2 as FQGNSA. Trimming took 3 bases from V and 7 from J, leaving 6 bases between them. The CDR3 sequence is 12 residues long. The CDR3 region is CASSFGGGELFF. In DNA form, the CDR3 reads TGTGCCAGCAGCTTCGGGGGCGGGGAGCTGTTTTTT.

The gene calls are TRBV21-1 and TRBJ2-1; the table's D call, TRBD2, has no DNA check behind it. TRBV21-1 is a recognized pseudogene. CDR3 length equals 13 residues. The CDR3 loop reads CASSLDSPNEQFF. CDR3 DNA sequence: TGTGCCAGCAGCCTGGACTCTCCCAATGAGCAGTTCTTC.

This clone has a single count. V gene TRBV5-4 combines with J gene TRBJ1-2; D is perhaps TRBD1 (6 bases). Trimming removed 4 bases at V and 8 bases at J, with 18 bases between. This CDR3 has 14 residues. Germline values: CDR1 SGHNT, CDR2 YYREEE (reference sequence). CDR3 protein: CASSVLGTPGGYTF. CDR3 sequence (DNA): TGTGCCAGCAGCGTACTCGGGACACCCGGGGGCTACACCTTC.

The chain couples TRBV6-5 to TRBJ2-7; a possible D gene is TRBD2 (6 bases). Germline lookup yields CDR1 MNHEY and CDR2 SVGAGI. V lost 6 bases, J lost 6 bases, and 15 bases lay in between. This CDR3 has 13 amino acids. CDR3 sequence: CASRSSGRLEQYF. The CDR3 DNA follows: TGTGCCAGCAGGTCGTCAGGGAGGCTCGAGCAGTACTTC.